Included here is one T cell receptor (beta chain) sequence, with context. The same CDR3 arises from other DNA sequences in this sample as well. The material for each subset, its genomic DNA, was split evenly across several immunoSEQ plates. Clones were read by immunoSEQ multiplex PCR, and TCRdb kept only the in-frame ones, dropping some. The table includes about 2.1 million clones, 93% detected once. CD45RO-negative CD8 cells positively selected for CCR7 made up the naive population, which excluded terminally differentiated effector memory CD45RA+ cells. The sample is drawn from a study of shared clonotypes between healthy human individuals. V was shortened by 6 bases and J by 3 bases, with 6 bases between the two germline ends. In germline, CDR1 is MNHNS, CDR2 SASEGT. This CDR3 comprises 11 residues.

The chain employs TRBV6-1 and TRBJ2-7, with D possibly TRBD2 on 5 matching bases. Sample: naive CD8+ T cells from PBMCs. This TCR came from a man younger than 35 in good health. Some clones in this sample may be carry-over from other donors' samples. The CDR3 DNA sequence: TGTGCCAGCAGAGGGAGCTACGAGCAGTACTTC. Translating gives CASRGSYEQYF.